Following are 14 T cell receptor beta chains from one sample sequenced in a study of T cell repertoires in cytomegalovirus infection. From the reads, TCRdb called clonotypes with MiXCR, one entry per CDR3 protein. The top ten clones hold approximately 51% of a sample with about 250,000 distinct CDR3 sequences, over 15% of them seen once. The sample was CD8+ T cells from PBMCs. Every receptor here comes from a human donor in good health (CMV status not recorded). Some clones in this sample may be carry-over from other donors' samples.

This clonotype was seen more than once but under ten times. The gene calls are TRBV29-1 and TRBJ2-3; no clear D. Trimming cost V 3 bases and J 0 bases, with 13 bases left between them. CDR1 is SQVTM and CDR2 is ANQGSEA in the germline V gene. The CDR3 runs to 15 residues. In DNA, the CDR3 is TGCAGCGTTGAGGGTCAGGAGACTAGCACAGATACGCAGTATTTT. Encoded protein: CSVEGQETSTDTQYF.

This clonotype was seen ten or more times. The chain recombines TRBV7-9 with TRBJ2-7, with D unclear. CDR3 length: 12 residues. From germline, CDR1 is SEHNR and CDR2 FQNEAQ (reference sequence). V was shortened by 4 bases and J by 2 bases, with 6 bases between the two germline ends. As DNA, the CDR3 is TGTGCCAGCAGCTGGTCTCCCTACGAGCAGTACTTC. Protein: CASSWSPYEQYF. Full variable domain (outside the CDR3, taken from reference TRBV7-9 and TRBJ2-7): DTGVSQNPRHKITKRGQNVTFRCDPISEHNRLYWYRQTLGQGPEFLTYFQNEAQLEKSRLLSDRFSAERPKGSFSTLEIQRTEQGDSAMYLCASSWSPYEQYFGPGTRLTVT.

In its sample, this clonotype was seen many times. The chain couples TRBV4-1 to TRBJ1-1; TRBD1 is a possible D gene (6 bases). CDR3 length equals 15 residues. Deletions cut 2 bases from V and 6 bases from J, with 16 bases between. Looked up from germline, CDR1 is MGHRA and CDR2 is YSYEKL. The CDR3 sequence is CASSQRGGTAPEAFF. CDR3 nucleotide sequence: TGCGCCAGCAGCCAAAGAGGGGGGACTGCCCCTGAAGCTTTCTTT.

This chain joins TRBV4-3 and TRBJ2-7, with a tentative D call TRBD1 (6 bases). V was shortened by 1 base and J by 2 bases, with 18 bases between the two germline ends. Per germline, CDR1 LGHNA and CDR2 YSLEER. CDR3 length: 17 amino acids. The DNA of the CDR3 is TGCGCCAGCAGCCAAGCGAGGAACCAGGGGCAGCCCTACGAGCAGTACTTC. It translates to CASSQARNQGQPYEQYF.

There are a few counts of this clonotype. The chain recombines TRBV29-1 with TRBJ2-2; 8 bases are shared with TRBD2. CDR3 length: 18 amino acids. With 2 bases clipped from V and 0 bases from J, the junction kept 11 bases outside the gene matches. Germline assignment: CDR1 SQVTM and CDR2 ANQGSEA. The CDR3 coding sequence is TGCAGCGTTGAATTGCGCGGGGGGTCCTCCCCGAACACCGGGGAGCTGTTTTTT. Residues: CSVELRGGSSPNTGELFF.

This clonotype was found many times. V is TRBV11-2 and J is TRBJ2-3; D possibly matches TRBD1 or TRBD2 (5 bases each). From germline, CDR1 is SGHAT and CDR2 FQNNGV. Trimming stripped 5 bases from V and 4 bases from J, with 22 bases between. The CDR3 totals 17 residues. The CDR3 sequence: CASSPPWGFSAADTQYF. DNA for the CDR3: TGTGCCAGCAGCCCACCCTGGGGGTTCTCAGCGGCAGATACGCAGTATTTT.

This clonotype was observed many times. The chain couples TRBV5-5 to TRBJ2-4; D not resolved. Germline V gene sequence: CDR1 SGHKS, CDR2 YYEKEE (reference sequence). V lost 5 bases to trimming and J lost 1 base, with 16 bases between them. The CDR3 sequence is 16 residues long. CDR3: CASSFENYSAKNIQYF. CDR3 DNA: TGTGCCAGCAGTTTCGAGAACTACTCGGCCAAAAACATTCAGTACTTC.

This clonotype was seen at least ten times. The V and J genes are TRBV7-2 and TRBJ2-2; 7 nucleotides agree with TRBD1. There are 17 residues in the CDR3. CDR1 is SGHTA and CDR2 is FQGNSA in the germline V gene. After removal of 5 bases from V and 0 bases from J, the junction contained 9 bases not matched to a gene. DNA for the CDR3: TGTGCCAGCAGCCCCCAATCCGGGACAGCGAACACCGGGGAGCTGTTTTTT. This gives the protein CASSPQSGTANTGELFF.

The gene calls are TRBV27 and TRBJ2-3, with TRBD1 identical over 10 bases. Trimming removed 6 bases from V and 1 base from J; junction bases left unmatched: 7. CDR1 MNHEY and CDR2 SMNVEV come from the germline V gene (reference sequence). The CDR3 runs 16 residues. CDR3 sequence: CASSETGTGGTDTQYF. The CDR3, as DNA: TGTGCCAGCAGCGAAACCGGGACAGGGGGCACAGATACGCAGTATTTT.

This clonotype was seen more than once but under ten times. The V and J genes are TRBV14 and TRBJ2-1; the match to TRBD1 covers 8 bases. Germline V lookup: CDR1 SGHDN, CDR2 FVKESK. With 0 bases clipped from V and 6 bases from J, the junction kept 4 bases outside the gene matches. CDR3 length equals 15 residues. CDR3 amino acids: CASSQDAGGRNEQFF. CDR3 sequence (DNA): TGTGCCAGCAGCCAAGATGCAGGGGGCCGCAATGAGCAGTTCTTC. The variable domain in full, completed from reference TRBV14 and TRBJ2-1, reads EAGVTQFPSHSVIEKGQTVTLRCDPISGHDNLYWYRRVMGKEIKFLLHFVKESKQDESGMPNNRFLAERTGGTYSTLKVQPAELEDSGVYFCASSQDAGGRNEQFFGPGTRLTVL.

The chain employs TRBV6-5 and TRBJ2-1; 11 nucleotides agree with TRBD2. The CDR3 covers 16 residues. The germline V gene has CDR1 MNHEY and CDR2 SVGAGI. V was clipped by 4 bases and J by 5 bases; unmatched bases: 7. CDR3 in DNA: TGTGCCAGCAGTTCCCCCCTAGCGGGGGGACACAATGAGCAGTTCTTC. It codes for CASSSPLAGGHNEQFF.

This clonotype was detected only a few times. V and J are TRBV7-6 and TRBJ2-3, with a possible D match to TRBD1 (6 bases). Trimming pared 3 bases from V and 3 bases from J, leaving 10 bases between. Germline V gives CDR1 SGHVS, CDR2 FNYEAQ. This CDR3 spans 14 amino acids. This chain's CDR3 is CASSFEGGTDTQYF. The CDR3, as DNA: TGTGCCAGCAGCTTCGAAGGGGGTACAGATACGCAGTATTTT.

The rearrangement joins TRBV2 to TRBJ2-5, with 8 positions matching TRBD1. The CDR3 is 16 residues long. Germline V gene data show CDR1 as SNHLY and CDR2 as FYNNEI. With V trimmed by 1 base and J by 5 bases, 9 bases remained unmatched. CDR3 amino acids: CASSEELPGGVETQYF. The CDR3 region has the DNA TGTGCCAGCAGTGAAGAATTGCCAGGGGGCGTCGAGACCCAGTACTTC.

This chain joins TRBV29-1 and TRBJ1-2, with 9 bases matching TRBD1. The CDR3 has 15 amino acids. Germline CDR1 is SQVTM and CDR2 is ANQGSEA. V shed 0 bases, J shed 4 bases, and the junction held 6 bases outside the gene matches. The chain's CDR3 is CSVEDLEGQGYGYTF. The CDR3 DNA sequence: TGCAGCGTTGAAGATCTGGAGGGACAGGGCTATGGCTACACCTTC.